These 7 T cell receptor beta chains were all obtained from the same sample, sequenced in a study of shared clonotypes between healthy human individuals. The protocol was immunoSEQ multiplex PCR, while the TCRdb copy is restricted to in-frame clones and leaves out a portion. The sample includes about 680,000 clones, around 78% of them seen just once. The sequenced sample was memory CD4+ T cells sorted from blood. Subset given: CD45RA-negative fraction. The receptors stem from a woman aged 25 to 39 in good health.

This clone was recorded many times. V is TRBV28 and J is TRBJ2-5, with 8 bases identical to TRBD2. The CDR3 runs to 15 residues. Germline CDR1 MDHEN, CDR2 SYDVKM. The trim removed 5 bases at V and 5 bases at J, leaving 10 bases unmatched. CDR3 nucleotides: TGTGCCAGCAGTAAACCGGGACTAGGTTTGGAGACCCAGTACTTC. Translation: CASSKPGLGLETQYF.

Turning to this clone: The identical CDR3 is also encoded by other nucleotide sequences in the sample. The CDR3: CASSPQGHEQYF. DNA of the CDR3: TGTGCCAGCAGCCCTCAAGGTCACGAGCAGTACTTC. This rearrangement joins TRBV7-9 to TRBJ2-7; D unclear. The CDR3 is 12 amino acids. Trimming shortened V by 5 bases and J by 5 bases, and 10 bases separated the two germline ends. Germline lookup yields CDR1 SEHNR and CDR2 FQNEAQ (reference sequence).

In DNA, the CDR3 is TGTGCCAGCAGCGTAGCTAAAGGACTAGCGGGAGTAACAGATACGCAGTATTTT. It yields the protein CASSVAKGLAGVTDTQYF. The chain combines TRBV9 with TRBJ2-3; TRBD2 agrees at 13 bases. V lost 0 bases and J lost 3; bases outside the gene matches: 7. Germline assignment: CDR1 SGDLS and CDR2 YYNGEE. The length of the CDR3 is 18 residues.

The chain has TRBV27 and TRBJ1-2; no clear D. Germline V gives CDR1 MNHEY, CDR2 SMNVEV (reference sequence). The V end lost 0 bases, the J end lost 4 bases, and 6 bases lay between the germline ends. The CDR3 consists of 13 residues. The CDR3 reads CASSLSPVYGYTF. The CDR3 DNA follows: TGTGCCAGCAGTTTATCTCCGGTCTATGGCTACACCTTC.

This clone was seen more than once but under ten times. The chain employs TRBV30 and TRBJ1-5; D unresolved. Looked up from germline, CDR1 is GTSNPN and CDR2 is SVGIG (reference sequence). Deletions cut 0 bases from V and 6 bases from J, with 6 bases between. The length of the CDR3 is 12 residues. Here the CDR3 reads CAWSVGSQPQHF. The CDR3 DNA reads TGTGCCTGGAGTGTAGGTAGTCAGCCCCAGCATTTT.

This chain links TRBV11-1 with TRBJ2-1; tentatively, D is TRBD2 (6 bases). Looked up from germline, CDR1 is SGHAT and CDR2 is FQDESV (reference sequence). This CDR3 region has 15 residues. Trimming removed 3 bases from V and 6 bases from J, with 15 bases in between. The CDR3 here is CASSFWGDVGNEQFF. As DNA, the CDR3 is TGTGCCAGCAGCTTCTGGGGGGATGTAGGCAATGAGCAGTTCTTC.

This clone was observed a few times. V is TRBV18 and J is TRBJ1-5; D might be TRBD1 (5 bases). Germline loops: CDR1 KGHSH, CDR2 LQKENI. V lost 6 bases and J lost 0, with 9 bases in between. CDR3 length: 14 residues. The CDR3 is CASSEGLSNQPQHF. In nucleotides, the CDR3 is TGTGCCAGCTCGGAGGGACTTAGCAATCAGCCCCAGCATTTT.